These 24 T cell receptor beta chains were all obtained from the same sample, sequenced in a study of shared clonotypes between healthy human individuals. Using immunoSEQ multiplex PCR, the repertoire was profiled, and TCRdb retains in-frame clones only, with some absent. Of 2 million to 2.5 million clones in the sample, about 95% were seen once. Naive CD8 populations comprised CD45RO-negative cells positively selected for CCR7, excluding terminally differentiated effector memory CD45RA+ cells. The sequencing sample was made of naive CD8+ T cells sorted from blood. The origin of the receptors is a young man in good health.

This clone was observed once. The chain uses TRBV7-9 and TRBJ2-7; no clear D. The CDR3 runs 11 residues. Germline CDR1 and CDR2: SEHNR and FQNEAQ (reference sequence). Trimming took 4 bases from V and 5 from J, leaving 6 bases between them. The CDR3 region is CASSSYNEQYF. CDR3 in DNA: TGTGCCAGCAGCTCTTACAACGAGCAGTACTTC.

The CDR3 sequence is CASSAGPTEAFF. The DNA of the CDR3 is TGTGCCAGCAGCGCAGGGCCCACTGAAGCTTTCTTT. This sequence joins TRBV9 and TRBJ1-1; perhaps TRBD1 as D (5 bases). CDR1 and CDR2 from the germline V gene are SGDLS and YYNGEE. This CDR3 has 12 residues. Trimming pared 3 bases from V and 4 bases from J, leaving 7 bases between.

J is TRBJ2-5 and V is TRBV13, with D possibly matching TRBD2 (5 bases). Deletions cut 3 bases from V and 4 bases from J, with 9 bases between. The V gene's germline CDR1 is PRHDT and CDR2 FYEKMQ (reference sequence). The CDR3 totals 13 residues. CDR3 in amino acids: CASSFGLGETQYF. The CDR3 DNA reads TGTGCCAGCAGCTTCGGACTGGGAGAGACCCAGTACTTC.

This chain uses TRBV27 with TRBJ2-2, with no clear D. The CDR3 spans 14 residues. From germline, CDR1 is MNHEY and CDR2 SMNVEV (reference sequence). The CDR3 spells CATRPDGWTGELFF. CDR3 DNA sequence: TGTGCGACCCGCCCCGACGGCTGGACCGGGGAGCTGTTTTTT.

In regard to this clone: Other DNA sequences of this sample code for an identical CDR3. The chain links TRBV27 to TRBJ2-5; 10 positions match TRBD1. The CDR3 totals 14 residues. J gave up 2 bases and V 6 bases, and 3 bases lay outside the gene matches. CDR1 and CDR2 from the germline V gene are MNHEY and SMNVEV (reference sequence). CDR3 sequence: CASSWTGGQETQYF. CDR3 DNA: TGTGCCAGCAGCTGGACAGGGGGACAAGAGACCCAGTACTTC.

The chain combines TRBV29-1 with TRBJ2-1, with 7 bases matching TRBD2. With 4 bases clipped from V and 0 bases from J, the junction kept 24 bases outside the gene matches. CDR1 SQVTM and CDR2 ANQGSEA come from the germline V gene. The CDR3 contains 21 residues. The CDR3 DNA reads as TGCAGCGTTGCCAGGGACTATTATAACTCCACTGGACCCAGCTCCTACAATGAGCAGTTCTTC. It yields the protein CSVARDYYNSTGPSSYNEQFF.

Turning to this clone: Other DNA sequences in this specimen translate into the identical CDR3. V and J are TRBV5-4 and TRBJ2-6; the D is unclear. The V end was cut by 2 bases, the J end by 4 bases, with 7 bases between. This CDR3 contains 14 residues. Looked up from germline, CDR1 is SGHNT and CDR2 is YYREEE (reference sequence). The chain's CDR3 is CASSFGSGANVLTF. The CDR3 nucleotides are TGTGCCAGCAGCTTTGGATCCGGGGCCAACGTCCTGACTTTC.

In nucleotides, the CDR3 is TGTGCCAGCAGCTCCCTGGGTGCCGGGGAGCTGTTTTTT. This sequence encodes CASSSLGAGELFF. The V gene is TRBV7-6, the J gene TRBJ2-2; the D is unclear. With 4 bases removed from V and 6 bases from J, the gap between germline ends came to 9 bases. CDR3 length: 13 amino acids. Looked up from germline, CDR1 is SGHVS and CDR2 is FNYEAQ.

The V gene is TRBV4-1, the J gene TRBJ1-3; D remains ambiguous. Germline V gene sequence: CDR1 MGHRA, CDR2 YSYEKL. This CDR3 spans 14 amino acids. With 1 base removed from V and 9 bases from J, the gap between germline ends came to 13 bases. CDR3 protein: CASSQATWEGTIYF. The CDR3 DNA reads TGCGCCAGCAGCCAAGCTACTTGGGAGGGCACCATATATTTT.

The J gene is TRBJ1-2, the V gene TRBV5-1; 7 bases are a match to TRBD1. Germline CDR1 SGHRS, CDR2 YFSETQ. V lost 5 bases, J lost 6 bases, and 7 bases stayed unmatched. The CDR3 sequence is 13 residues long. CDR3 loop: CASSPTGVHGYTF. The DNA of the CDR3 is TGCGCCAGCAGTCCCACAGGGGTTCATGGCTACACCTTC.

The rearrangement joins TRBV4-1 to TRBJ1-1; D is possibly TRBD1 (6 bases). V was pared by 2 bases and J by 0 bases, with 13 bases between. Looked up from germline, CDR1 is MGHRA and CDR2 is YSYEKL. CDR3 length: 16 amino acids. This chain's CDR3 is CASSQTVGQLNTEAFF. DNA for the CDR3: TGCGCCAGCAGCCAAACCGTAGGACAGTTGAACACTGAAGCTTTCTTT.

The chain joins TRBV6-1 to TRBJ1-5; the match to TRBD1 covers 7 bases. This CDR3 spans 13 amino acids. The junction had 2 bases not matched to a gene; V was cut back by 3 bases and J by 6 bases. The V gene's germline CDR1 is MNHNS and CDR2 SASEGT. CDR3 nucleotides: TGTGCCAGCAGTGAGCCAGGGGGTCAGCCCCAGCATTTT. It is translated as CASSEPGGQPQHF.

The rearrangement uses TRBV5-6 and TRBJ2-7, with D possibly matching TRBD2 (6 bases). CDR3 length equals 16 residues. The germline gives CDR1 SGHDT, CDR2 YYEEEE. Trimming shortened V by 4 bases and J by 0 bases, and 17 bases separated the two germline ends. The CDR3 DNA sequence: TGTGCCAGCAGCCACCCGGGACTCTTCAGCTCCTACGAGCAGTACTTC. Translating gives CASSHPGLFSSYEQYF.

This chain uses TRBV6-6 with TRBJ2-1; 9 nucleotides align to TRBD2. V was clipped by 7 bases and J by 4 bases; unmatched bases: 8. The CDR3 consists of 15 residues. Germline V gene data show CDR1 as MNHNY and CDR2 as SVGAGI (reference sequence). The CDR3 protein is CASTYRLADYNEQFF. The CDR3 DNA reads TGTGCCAGCACCTACAGACTAGCGGATTACAATGAGCAGTTCTTC.

The chain combines TRBV27 with TRBJ2-3; 7 positions match TRBD2. The CDR3 loop spans 15 amino acids. Germline-derived CDR1 and CDR2 are MNHEY and SMNVEV (reference sequence). V trimming: 2 bases; J trimming: 0 bases; junction bases outside the gene matches: 2. The CDR3: CASSLAGVSTDTQYF. The CDR3 DNA follows: TGTGCCAGCAGTTTAGCGGGGGTCAGCACAGATACGCAGTATTTT.

In the case of this clone: The sample carries other DNA sequences with the same CDR3. The V call is TRBV5-6, the J call TRBJ2-5; D ambiguous. Trimming stripped 1 base from V and 0 bases from J, with 7 bases between. The CDR3 has 14 residues. Germline V lookup: CDR1 SGHDT, CDR2 YYEEEE. For the CDR3, the DNA is TGTGCCAGCAGCTTGCCACGGTACCAAGAGACCCAGTACTTC. The encoded protein is CASSLPRYQETQYF.

The chain recombines TRBV28 with TRBJ1-5, with TRBD1 matching 10 bases. V shed 6 bases and J 5 bases; nucleotides not matched to a gene: 7. The CDR3 loop spans 15 amino acids. The V gene's germline CDR1 is MDHEN and CDR2 SYDVKM. CDR3 nucleotides: TGTGCCAGCAGAGAAGCCGGGACAGGGGATCAGCCCCAGCATTTT. This gives the protein CASREAGTGDQPQHF.

As DNA, the CDR3 is TGCGCCAGCAGCCAAATTTCGGGGGAGGAGCAGTACTTC. This gives the protein CASSQISGEEQYF. The genes are TRBV4-1 and TRBJ2-7; possible D gene TRBD2, 6 bases. The germline gives CDR1 MGHRA, CDR2 YSYEKL. Trimming took 2 bases from V and 7 from J, leaving 12 bases between them. This CDR3 is built from 13 residues.

This rearrangement joins TRBV7-9 to TRBJ1-2, with TRBD1 as a possible D gene (6 bases). The germline CDR1 and CDR2 sequences are SEHNR and FQNEAQ (reference sequence). This CDR3 comprises 15 residues. The germline V and J ends were trimmed by 3 bases and 4 bases, with 15 bases remaining between them. The CDR3 sequence: CASSFGDTTRYGYTF. For the CDR3, the DNA is TGTGCCAGCAGCTTTGGGGACACGACTCGCTATGGCTACACCTTC.

This sequence joins TRBV5-4 and TRBJ2-7; no reliable D call. Trimming took 1 base from V and 7 from J, leaving 15 bases between them. Germline V lookup: CDR1 SGHNT, CDR2 YYREEE (reference sequence). The CDR3 is made up of 14 amino acids. CDR3 amino acids: CASSLNSAGWEQYF. In DNA form, the CDR3 reads TGTGCCAGCAGCTTGAACAGCGCTGGTTGGGAGCAGTACTTC. Full variable domain (outside the CDR3, taken from reference TRBV5-4 and TRBJ2-7): ETGVTQSPTHLIKTRGQQVTLRCSSQSGHNTVSWYQQALGQGPQFIFQYYREEENGRGNFPPRFSGLQFPNYSSELNVNALELDDSALYLCASSLNSAGWEQYFGPGTRLTVT.

Turning to this clone: Within the sample, other DNA sequences also encode this same CDR3. The chain employs TRBV28 and TRBJ2-5; TRBD1 matches 8 bases. The V and J ends lost 2 bases and 5 bases, in that order; junction bases with no gene match: 1. This CDR3 region has 13 residues. CDR1 MDHEN and CDR2 SYDVKM come from the germline V gene. The CDR3: CASSLDRGETQYF. For the CDR3, the DNA is TGTGCCAGCAGTTTAGACAGGGGTGAGACCCAGTACTTC.

This chain connects TRBV27 to TRBJ1-5, with a weak D call TRBD1 (5 bases). The CDR3 runs 14 residues. V was cut by 3 bases and J by 6 bases, with 12 bases left in between. The germline gives CDR1 MNHEY, CDR2 SMNVEV (reference sequence). CDR3 bases: TGTGCCAGCAGTTTGGGGGGTTCTCGTCAGCCCCAGCATTTT. Translation: CASSLGGSRQPQHF.

The chain couples TRBV11-2 to TRBJ2-1; D perhaps matches TRBD1 (6 bases). The ends were cut back, 7 bases at V and 4 bases at J, with 17 bases in the middle. This CDR3 has 15 amino acids. Germline V CDR1 and CDR2: SGHAT, FQNNGV. The CDR3 nucleotides read TGTGCCAGCACCATACAGGCAGGGGTTTACAATGAGCAGTTCTTC. This codes for CASTIQAGVYNEQFF.

The V call is TRBV2, the J call TRBJ1-4, with TRBD1 matching 7 bases. The CDR3 covers 15 residues. The V gene's germline CDR1 is SNHLY and CDR2 FYNNEI. V shed 7 bases, J shed 0 bases, and the junction held 5 bases outside the gene matches. CDR3 DNA sequence: TGTGCCAGCAAACCAGGACAGGCAACTAATGAAAAACTGTTTTTT. The encoded protein is CASKPGQATNEKLFF. The whole variable domain, remainder taken from reference TRBV2 and TRBJ1-4, is EPEVTQTPSHQVTQMGQEVILRCVPISNHLYFYWYRQILGQKVEFLVSFYNNEISEKSEIFDDQFSVERPDGSNFTLKIRSTKLEDSAMYFCASKPGQATNEKLFFGSGTQLSVL.